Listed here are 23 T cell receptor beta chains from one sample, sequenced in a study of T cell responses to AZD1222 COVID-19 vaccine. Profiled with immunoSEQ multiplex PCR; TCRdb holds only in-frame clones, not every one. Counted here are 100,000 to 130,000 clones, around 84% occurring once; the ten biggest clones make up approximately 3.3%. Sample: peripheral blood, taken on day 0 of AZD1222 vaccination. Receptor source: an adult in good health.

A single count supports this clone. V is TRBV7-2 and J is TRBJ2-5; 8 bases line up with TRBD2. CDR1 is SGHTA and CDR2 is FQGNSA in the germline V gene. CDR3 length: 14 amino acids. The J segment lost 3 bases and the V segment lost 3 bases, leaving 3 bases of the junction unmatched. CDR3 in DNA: TGTGCCAGCAGCTTGATCGGGGGGGAAGAGACCCAGTACTTC. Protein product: CASSLIGGEETQYF.

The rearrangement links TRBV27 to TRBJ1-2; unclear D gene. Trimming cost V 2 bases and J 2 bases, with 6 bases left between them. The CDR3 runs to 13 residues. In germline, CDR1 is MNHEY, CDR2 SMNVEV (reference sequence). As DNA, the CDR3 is TGTGCCAGCAGTTTAAAAGGGAACTATGGCTACACCTTC. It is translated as CASSLKGNYGYTF.

CDR3 residues: CASSLGFVGTGSNYGYTF. In DNA, the CDR3 is TGTGCCAGCAGCTTAGGATTTGTGGGGACAGGGAGTAACTATGGCTACACCTTC. The chain links TRBV7-9 to TRBJ1-2; 9 bases map to TRBD1. CDR1 and CDR2 (germline): SEHNR, FQNEAQ (reference sequence). The V gene end was trimmed by 1 base and the J gene end by 1 base; junction bases not matched to a gene: 10. The CDR3 runs to 18 residues.

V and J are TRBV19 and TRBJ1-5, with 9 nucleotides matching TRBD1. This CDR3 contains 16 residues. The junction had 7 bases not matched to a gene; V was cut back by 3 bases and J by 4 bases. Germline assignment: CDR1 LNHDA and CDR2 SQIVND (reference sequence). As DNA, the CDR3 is TGTGCCAGTAGTATCCACACCGGGACAGGGAATCAGCCCCAGCATTTT. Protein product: CASSIHTGTGNQPQHF. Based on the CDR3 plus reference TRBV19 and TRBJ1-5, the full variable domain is DGGITQSPKYLFRKEGQNVTLSCEQNLNHDAMYWYRQDPGQGLRLIYYSQIVNDFQKGDIAEGYSVSREKKESFPLTVTSAQKNPTAFYLCASSIHTGTGNQPQHFGDGTRLSIL.

CDR3 sequence (DNA): TGCAGTGCTAGTGTTTCCTACGGTGGGTTCGGTCTTAACACAGATACGCAGTATTTT. Encoded protein: CSASVSYGGFGLNTDTQYF. This sequence joins TRBV20-1 and TRBJ2-3; D ambiguous. Germline assignment: CDR1 DFQATT and CDR2 SNEGSKA (reference sequence). V lost 3 bases to trimming and J lost 2 bases, with 27 bases between them. The CDR3 runs to 19 residues.

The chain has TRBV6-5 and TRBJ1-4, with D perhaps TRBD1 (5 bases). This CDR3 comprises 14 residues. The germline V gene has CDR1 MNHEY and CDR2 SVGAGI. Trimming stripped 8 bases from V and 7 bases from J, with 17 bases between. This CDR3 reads CASYPRGRSEKLFF. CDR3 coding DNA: TGTGCCAGCTACCCTCGGGGCAGGAGTGAAAAACTGTTTTTT.

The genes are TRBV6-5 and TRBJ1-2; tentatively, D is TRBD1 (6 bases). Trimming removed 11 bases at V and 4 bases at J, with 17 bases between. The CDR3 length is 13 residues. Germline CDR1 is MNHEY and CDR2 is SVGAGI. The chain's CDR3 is CAGQEGGSYGYTF. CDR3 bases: TGTGCCGGACAAGAAGGGGGTAGCTATGGCTACACCTTC.

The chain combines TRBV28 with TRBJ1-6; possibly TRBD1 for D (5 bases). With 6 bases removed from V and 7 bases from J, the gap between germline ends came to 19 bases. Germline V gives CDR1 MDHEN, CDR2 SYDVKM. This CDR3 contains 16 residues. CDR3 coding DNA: TGTGCCAGCAGGCAACCCCTAGGGACGGGCAATTCACCCCTCCACTTT. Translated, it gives CASRQPLGTGNSPLHF.

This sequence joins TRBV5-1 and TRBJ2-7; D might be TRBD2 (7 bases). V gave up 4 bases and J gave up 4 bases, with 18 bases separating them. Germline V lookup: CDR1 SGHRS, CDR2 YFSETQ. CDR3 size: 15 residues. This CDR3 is CASSRGADGSYEQYF. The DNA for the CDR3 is TGCGCCAGCAGCCGGGGGGCAGATGGTTCTTACGAGCAGTACTTC.

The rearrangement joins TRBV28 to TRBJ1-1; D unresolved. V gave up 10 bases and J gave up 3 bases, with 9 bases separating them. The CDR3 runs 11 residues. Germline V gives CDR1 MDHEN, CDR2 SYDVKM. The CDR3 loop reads CATYVYTEAFF. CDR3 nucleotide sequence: TGTGCCACCTACGTTTACACTGAAGCTTTCTTT.

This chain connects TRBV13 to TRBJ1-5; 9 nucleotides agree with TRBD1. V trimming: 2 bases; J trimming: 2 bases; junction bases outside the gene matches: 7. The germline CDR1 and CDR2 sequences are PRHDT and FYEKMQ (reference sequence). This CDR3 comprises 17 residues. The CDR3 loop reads CASSLSQGAYGNQPQHF. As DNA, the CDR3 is TGTGCCAGCAGCTTATCACAGGGGGCGTACGGCAATCAGCCCCAGCATTTT.

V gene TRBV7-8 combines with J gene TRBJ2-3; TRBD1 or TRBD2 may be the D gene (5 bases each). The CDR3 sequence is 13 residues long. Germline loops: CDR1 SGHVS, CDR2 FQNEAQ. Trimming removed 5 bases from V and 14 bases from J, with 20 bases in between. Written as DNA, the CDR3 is TGTGCCAGCAGCCCCCCCCTTGTTTGGGGGTGGTATTTT. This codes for CASSPPLVWGWYF.

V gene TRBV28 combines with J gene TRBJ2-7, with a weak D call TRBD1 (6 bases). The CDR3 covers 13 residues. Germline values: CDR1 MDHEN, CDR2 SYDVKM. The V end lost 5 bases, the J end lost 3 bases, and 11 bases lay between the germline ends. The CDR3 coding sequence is TGTGCCAGCAGTCTCACAGGGATCTACGAGCAGTACTTC. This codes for CASSLTGIYEQYF.

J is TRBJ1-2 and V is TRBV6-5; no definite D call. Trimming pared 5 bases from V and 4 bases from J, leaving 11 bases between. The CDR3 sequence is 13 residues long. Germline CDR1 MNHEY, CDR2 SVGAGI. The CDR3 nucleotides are TGTGCCAGCAGTCTCGGGGAGGTCTATGGCTACACCTTC. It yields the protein CASSLGEVYGYTF.

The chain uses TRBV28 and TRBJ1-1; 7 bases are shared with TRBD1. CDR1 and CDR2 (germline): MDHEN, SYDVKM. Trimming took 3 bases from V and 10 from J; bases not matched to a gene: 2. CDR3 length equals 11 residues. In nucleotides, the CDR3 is TGTGCCAGCAGTTTTTCAGGGGGAGCTTTCTTT. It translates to CASSFSGGAFF.

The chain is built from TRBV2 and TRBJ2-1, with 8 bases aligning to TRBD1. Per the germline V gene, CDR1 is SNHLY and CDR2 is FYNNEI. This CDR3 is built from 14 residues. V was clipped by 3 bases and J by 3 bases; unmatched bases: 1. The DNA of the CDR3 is TGTGCCAGCAGTGACAGGGGGCTCTACAATGAGCAGTTCTTC. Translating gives CASSDRGLYNEQFF.

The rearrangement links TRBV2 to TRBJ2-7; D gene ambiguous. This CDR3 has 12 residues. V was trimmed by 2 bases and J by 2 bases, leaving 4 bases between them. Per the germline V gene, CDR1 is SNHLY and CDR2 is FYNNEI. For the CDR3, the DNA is TGTGCCAGCAGTGAACAGACCTACGAGCAGTACTTC. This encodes CASSEQTYEQYF.

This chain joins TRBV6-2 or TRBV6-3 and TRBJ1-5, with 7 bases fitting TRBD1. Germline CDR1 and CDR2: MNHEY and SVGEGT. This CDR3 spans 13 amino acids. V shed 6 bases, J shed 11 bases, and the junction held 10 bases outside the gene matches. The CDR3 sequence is CASSKDRAGSQHF. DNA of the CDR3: TGTGCCAGCAGCAAAGACAGGGCCGGGTCCCAGCATTTT.

The CDR3 nucleotides are TGTGCCAGCAGCCCCCAACCCGGGGACTACGAGCAGTACTTC. Protein: CASSPQPGDYEQYF. The rearrangement uses TRBV11-2 and TRBJ2-7, with a weak D call TRBD2 (5 bases). Germline CDR1 and CDR2: SGHAT and FQNNGV. The CDR3 sequence is 14 residues long. V was trimmed by 5 bases and J by 3 bases, leaving 14 bases between them.

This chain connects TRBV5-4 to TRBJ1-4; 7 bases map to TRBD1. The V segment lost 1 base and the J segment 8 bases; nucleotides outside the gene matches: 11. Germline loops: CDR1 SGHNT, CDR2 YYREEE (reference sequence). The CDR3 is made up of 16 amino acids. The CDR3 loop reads CASSLSTGSIGEKLFF. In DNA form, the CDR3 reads TGTGCCAGCAGCTTGTCGACAGGGTCGATAGGGGAAAAACTGTTTTTT.

In DNA form, the CDR3 reads TGTGCCACCCTGGGACAGGGGTACGGCTACACCTTC. Its protein is CATLGQGYGYTF. The rearrangement links TRBV6-5 to TRBJ1-2; 10 nucleotides agree with TRBD1. The CDR3 length is 12 residues. Germline V lookup: CDR1 MNHEY, CDR2 SVGAGI. J gave up 8 bases and V 10 bases, and 7 bases lay outside the gene matches.

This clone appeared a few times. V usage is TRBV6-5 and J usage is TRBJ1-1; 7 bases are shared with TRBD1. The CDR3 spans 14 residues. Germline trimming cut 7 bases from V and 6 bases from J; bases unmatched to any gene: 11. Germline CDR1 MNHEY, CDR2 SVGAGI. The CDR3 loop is CASKGAGEGSEAFF. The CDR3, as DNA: TGTGCCAGCAAGGGGGCGGGCGAGGGCTCTGAAGCTTTCTTT.

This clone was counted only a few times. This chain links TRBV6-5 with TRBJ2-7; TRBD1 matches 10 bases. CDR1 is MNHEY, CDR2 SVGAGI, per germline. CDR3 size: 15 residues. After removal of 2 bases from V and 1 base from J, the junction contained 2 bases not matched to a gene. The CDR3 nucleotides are TGTGCCAGCAGTTACAAGGACAGGGGGTCCTACGAGCAGTACTTC. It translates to CASSYKDRGSYEQYF.